The 20 T cell receptor beta chains given below trace back to one sample, sequenced in a study of blood T cell repertoires in COVID-19. Produced via immunoSEQ multiplex PCR; TCRdb's table is partial and in-frame only. The sample includes about 350,000 clones, approximately 86% of them seen just once. The specimen sequenced was peripheral blood. Receptor source: a woman aged 55-70 years with COVID-19, enrolled during active disease.

The chain uses TRBV4-1 and TRBJ1-5; TRBD1 aligns across 10 bases. The V gene's germline CDR1 is MGHRA and CDR2 YSYEKL. CDR3 length: 17 residues. V dropped 5 bases and J dropped 0; count of bases not matched to a gene: 7. CDR3 DNA sequence: TGCGCCAGCAGCGTGAGACAGGGGGCCGATAGCAATCAGCCCCAGCATTTT. It codes for CASSVRQGADSNQPQHF.

The chain couples TRBV18 to TRBJ2-7, with no clear D. Germline-derived CDR1 and CDR2 are KGHSH and LQKENI. This CDR3 has 14 residues. V lost 0 bases and J lost 3, with 9 bases in between. The CDR3 region is CASSPPVEYYEQYF. The CDR3 DNA reads as TGTGCCAGCTCACCACCGGTTGAGTACTACGAGCAGTACTTC. The full variable domain, its missing parts supplied by reference TRBV18 and TRBJ2-7, is NAGVMQNPRHLVRRRGQEARLRCSPMKGHSHVYWYRQLPEEGLKFMVYLQKENIIDESGMPKERFSAEFPKEGPSILRIQQVVRGDSAAYFCASSPPVEYYEQYFGPGTRLTVT.

V is TRBV11-2 and J is TRBJ2-5; 11 nucleotides agree with TRBD2. CDR3 length: 16 amino acids. Germline loops: CDR1 SGHAT, CDR2 FQNNGV. The V and J ends lost 2 bases and 3 bases, in that order; junction bases with no gene match: 5. DNA for the CDR3: TGTGCCAGCAGCTTAACCCGACTAGCGGGGAAAGAGACCCAGTACTTC. Encoded protein: CASSLTRLAGKETQYF.

V is TRBV15 and J is TRBJ1-5; a weak D match, TRBD1 (5 bases). Germline-derived CDR1 and CDR2 are LNHNV and YYDKDF (reference sequence). The length of the CDR3 is 16 residues. Between the trimmed V and J ends, which lost 1 base and 2 bases, there was a span of 12 bases. CDR3 DNA sequence: TGTGCCACCAGCAGAGGCACCGGGGGTGGCAATCAGCCCCAGCATTTT. As protein: CATSRGTGGGNQPQHF. The entire variable domain, with the rest obtained from reference TRBV15 and TRBJ1-5, is as follows: DAMVIQNPRYQVTQFGKPVTLSCSQTLNHNVMYWYQQKSSQAPKLLFHYYDKDFNNEADTPDNFQSRRPNTSFCFLDIRSPGLGDTAMYLCATSRGTGGGNQPQHFGDGTRLSIL.

The J gene is TRBJ2-2, the V gene TRBV5-4; 8 nucleotides align to TRBD1. Per germline, CDR1 SGHNT and CDR2 YYREEE (reference sequence). The J segment lost 4 bases and the V segment lost 4 bases, leaving 6 bases of the junction unmatched. This CDR3 region has 15 residues. The CDR3 loop is CASSPGQGGTGELFF. The CDR3 nucleotides are TGTGCCAGCAGCCCCGGACAGGGAGGCACCGGGGAGCTGTTTTTT.

This clone was seen a handful of times. The V call is TRBV27, the J call TRBJ1-5, with 7 bases aligning to TRBD1. The V and J ends lost 1 base and 1 base, in that order; junction bases with no gene match: 1. This CDR3 contains 15 residues. Per the germline V gene, CDR1 is MNHEY and CDR2 is SMNVEV (reference sequence). The CDR3 is CASSLFRGSNQPQHF. The CDR3, as DNA: TGTGCCAGCAGTTTATTCAGGGGGAGCAATCAGCCCCAGCATTTT.

The chain uses TRBV11-3 and TRBJ1-3; D not resolved. Trimming cost V 2 bases and J 7 bases, with 9 bases left between them. CDR1 SGHNT and CDR2 YENEEA come from the germline V gene. This CDR3 is built from 13 residues. The CDR3 is CASSLISGNTIYF. As DNA, the CDR3 is TGTGCCAGCAGCTTAATATCCGGGAACACCATATATTTT.

V usage is TRBV5-1 and J usage is TRBJ1-3, with 9 bases aligning to TRBD1. This CDR3 comprises 16 residues. Trimming cost V 0 bases and J 4 bases; bases outside gene matches: 5. CDR1 and CDR2 from the germline V gene are SGHRS and YFSETQ. The CDR3 DNA reads as TGCGCCAGCAGCTTGGAGGCGACAGGGGGAGGAAACACCATATATTTT. The encoded protein is CASSLEATGGGNTIYF.

The chain employs TRBV14 and TRBJ2-1, with 9 positions matching TRBD2. Germline values: CDR1 SGHDN, CDR2 FVKESK. V trimming: 5 bases; J trimming: 15 bases; junction bases outside the gene matches: 14. This CDR3 has 14 residues. CDR3 in DNA: TGTGCCAGCAGCTTGCGACTGAGCGGGGGGTATCTGTTCTTC. Protein product: CASSLRLSGGYLFF.

J is TRBJ2-5 and V is TRBV6-6; 12 bases are shared with TRBD1. The trim removed 8 bases at V and 5 bases at J, leaving 6 bases unmatched. CDR3 length: 14 residues. Germline values: CDR1 MNHNY, CDR2 SVGAGI (reference sequence). In nucleotides, the CDR3 is TGTGCCAGCTTGGGACAGGGGGCCTGGGAGACCCAGTACTTC. Encoded protein: CASLGQGAWETQYF.

This clone has more than one count but fewer than ten. The rearrangement links TRBV19 to TRBJ1-5; unclear D gene. CDR3 length: 14 amino acids. V dropped 9 bases and J dropped 7 bases, with 19 bases sitting between them. Germline V gene lookup returns CDR1 LNHDA and CDR2 SQIVND (reference sequence). The CDR3 reads CASRDGVPGQPQHF. CDR3 nucleotide sequence: TGTGCCAGCCGCGATGGGGTGCCGGGGCAGCCCCAGCATTTT.

This chain connects TRBV3-1 (or the pseudogene TRBV3-2) to TRBJ1-1, with TRBD1 identical over 8 bases. J gave up 7 bases and V 3 bases, and 10 bases lay outside the gene matches. The length of the CDR3 is 15 residues. Per the germline V gene, CDR1 is LGHDT and CDR2 is YNNKEL (reference sequence). CDR3 DNA sequence: TGTGCCAGCAGCCATCCTGGACAGGGCAAGCATGAAGCTTTCTTT. Amino acid sequence: CASSHPGQGKHEAFF.

The rearrangement uses TRBV18 and TRBJ1-1; maybe TRBD1 (6 bases). This CDR3 comprises 16 residues. The V end lost 3 bases, the J end lost 2 bases, and 16 bases lay between the germline ends. Germline V CDR1 and CDR2: KGHSH, LQKENI. The CDR3 reads CASSPTGGAPNTEAFF. The CDR3 coding sequence is TGTGCCAGCTCACCGACCGGGGGGGCACCAAACACTGAAGCTTTCTTT. The whole variable domain, filled in from reference TRBV18 and TRBJ1-1, reads NAGVMQNPRHLVRRRGQEARLRCSPMKGHSHVYWYRQLPEEGLKFMVYLQKENIIDESGMPKERFSAEFPKEGPSILRIQQVVRGDSAAYFCASSPTGGAPNTEAFFGQGTRLTVV.

This clone was observed a few times. This sequence joins TRBV25-1 and TRBJ1-2; D remains ambiguous. The CDR3 is 15 residues long. In germline, CDR1 is MGHDK, CDR2 SYGVNS. V lost 4 bases, J lost 4 bases, and 16 bases lay in between. Written as DNA, the CDR3 is TGTGCCAGCAGTGCTACCTGGATACAGTCCTATGGCTACACCTTC. Its protein product is CASSATWIQSYGYTF.

This chain connects TRBV7-2 to TRBJ2-7; TRBD2 aligns across 8 bases. V lost 1 base and J lost 2; bases outside the gene matches: 1. CDR1 SGHTA and CDR2 FQGNSA come from the germline V gene. The CDR3 is 14 residues long. The CDR3 loop is CASSLGRGAYEQYF. The CDR3 region has the DNA TGTGCCAGCAGCTTAGGGCGGGGGGCCTACGAGCAGTACTTC. The variable domain in full, with the rest retrieved from reference TRBV7-2 and TRBJ2-7, is GAGVSQSPSNKVTEKGKDVELRCDPISGHTALYWYRQSLGQGLEFLIYFQGNSAPDKSGLPSDRFSAERTGGSVSTLTIQRTQQEDSAVYLCASSLGRGAYEQYFGPGTRLTVT.

V is TRBV6-6 and J is TRBJ2-7; D unresolved. Germline V CDR1 and CDR2: MNHNY, SVGAGI (reference sequence). The CDR3 is 12 amino acids. The ends were cut back, 7 bases at V and 2 bases at J, with 9 bases in the middle. The CDR3 sequence is CASKITAYEQYF. Written as DNA, the CDR3 is TGTGCCAGCAAAATAACGGCCTACGAGCAGTACTTC.

The J gene is TRBJ2-7, the V gene TRBV30, with a tentative D call TRBD1 (5 bases). The CDR3 has 14 residues. Germline lookup yields CDR1 GTSNPN and CDR2 SVGIG (reference sequence). With 0 bases removed from V and 6 bases from J, the gap between germline ends came to 15 bases. The DNA of the CDR3 is TGTGCCTGGAGTGTACTCCGACAGAGTCGCGAGCAGTACTTC. The encoded protein is CAWSVLRQSREQYF.

The chain employs TRBV7-9 and TRBJ2-3; a weak D match, TRBD2 (6 bases). Trimming pared 5 bases from V and 0 bases from J, leaving 9 bases between. Germline V gives CDR1 SEHNR, CDR2 FQNEAQ (reference sequence). The CDR3 is made up of 14 amino acids. Written as DNA, the CDR3 is TGTGCCAGCAGCCGGGCGGGGAGCACAGATACGCAGTATTTT. This codes for CASSRAGSTDTQYF. The full variable domain, with the rest looked up from reference TRBV7-9 and TRBJ2-3, is DTGVSQNPRHKITKRGQNVTFRCDPISEHNRLYWYRQTLGQGPEFLTYFQNEAQLEKSRLLSDRFSAERPKGSFSTLEIQRTEQGDSAMYLCASSRAGSTDTQYFGPGTRLTVL.

The rearrangement links TRBV5-6 to TRBJ2-2, with no clear D. The CDR3 has 16 residues. V was pared by 2 bases and J by 2 bases, with 13 bases between. CDR1 is SGHDT and CDR2 is YYEEEE in the germline V gene. CDR3: CASSFTRRSNTGELFF. The CDR3 nucleotides read TGTGCCAGCAGCTTTACACGCCGGAGTAACACCGGGGAGCTGTTTTTT.

The rearrangement uses TRBV30 and TRBJ2-7; D might be TRBD1 (6 bases). Trimming stripped 2 bases from V and 2 bases from J, with 13 bases between. The germline gives CDR1 GTSNPN, CDR2 SVGIG (reference sequence). The CDR3 consists of 14 residues. This CDR3 reads CAWSPQTGPYEQYF. DNA of the CDR3: TGTGCCTGGAGTCCCCAAACAGGGCCCTACGAGCAGTACTTC.